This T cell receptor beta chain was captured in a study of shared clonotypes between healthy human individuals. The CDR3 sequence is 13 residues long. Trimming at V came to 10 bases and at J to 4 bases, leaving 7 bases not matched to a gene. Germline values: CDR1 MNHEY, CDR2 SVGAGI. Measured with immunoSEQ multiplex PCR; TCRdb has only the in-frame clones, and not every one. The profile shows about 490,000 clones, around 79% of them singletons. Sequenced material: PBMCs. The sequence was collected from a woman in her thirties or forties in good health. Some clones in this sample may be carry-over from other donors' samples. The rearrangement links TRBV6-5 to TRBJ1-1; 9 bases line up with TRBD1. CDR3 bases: TGTGCCACCTTCCGGGACAGGGCCACTGAAGCTTTCTTT. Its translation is CATFRDRATEAFF.